This T cell receptor (beta chain) was obtained from a study of T cells in tuberculosis. Sorting used thawed, overnight-rested PBMC stained with anti-CD3, a viability dye and GMM-loaded CD1B tetramer. The lipid loaded on the CD1B tetramers was C32 glucose monomycolate from Rhodococcus equi. Measured with immunoSEQ multiplex PCR; TCRdb has only the in-frame clones, and not every one. The sample has around 60,000 clones, around 81% seen once; the top ten hold roughly 13%. CDR1 is SGHRS and CDR2 is YFSETQ in the germline V gene. The CDR3 loop spans 15 amino acids. Trimming pared 4 bases from V and 8 bases from J, leaving 18 bases between.

The sequenced material came from CD1b-GMM tetramer-negative cells sorted from PBMCs. V gene TRBV5-1 combines with J gene TRBJ1-4; possibly TRBD1 for D (5 bases). The source is an adult woman with latent tuberculosis. CDR3 in amino acids: CASSVGTAGGEKLFF. CDR3 nucleotides: TGCGCCAGCAGCGTGGGGACGGCGGGTGGGGAAAAACTGTTTTTT.